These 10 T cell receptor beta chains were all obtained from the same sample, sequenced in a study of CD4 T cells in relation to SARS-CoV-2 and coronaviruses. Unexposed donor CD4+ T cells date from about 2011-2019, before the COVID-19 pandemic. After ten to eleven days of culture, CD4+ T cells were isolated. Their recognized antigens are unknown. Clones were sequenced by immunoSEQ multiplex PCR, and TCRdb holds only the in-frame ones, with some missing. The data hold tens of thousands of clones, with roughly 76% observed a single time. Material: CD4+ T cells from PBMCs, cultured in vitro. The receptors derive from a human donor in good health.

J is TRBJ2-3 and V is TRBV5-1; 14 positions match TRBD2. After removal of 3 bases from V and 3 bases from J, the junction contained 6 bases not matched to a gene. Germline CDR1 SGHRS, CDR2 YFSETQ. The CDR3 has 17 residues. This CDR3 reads CASSSGLAGGRTDTQYF. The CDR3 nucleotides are TGCGCCAGCAGCTCTGGACTAGCGGGAGGTAGGACAGATACGCAGTATTTT.

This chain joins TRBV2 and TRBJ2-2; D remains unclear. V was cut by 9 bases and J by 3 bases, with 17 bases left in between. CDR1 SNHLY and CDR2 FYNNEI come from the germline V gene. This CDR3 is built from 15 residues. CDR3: CASSATARDTGELFF. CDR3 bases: TGTGCCAGTTCCGCGACGGCACGTGACACCGGGGAGCTGTTTTTT.

The CDR3 loop reads CASSPVGGEVPYRPYEQYF. For the CDR3, the DNA is TGTGCCAGCTCACCCGTCGGGGGGGAGGTTCCTTACAGGCCCTACGAGCAGTACTTC. The chain uses TRBV18 and TRBJ2-7; 8 bases map to TRBD2. The CDR3 sequence is 19 residues long. V lost 3 bases and J lost 2; bases outside the gene matches: 18. Germline lookup yields CDR1 KGHSH and CDR2 LQKENI.

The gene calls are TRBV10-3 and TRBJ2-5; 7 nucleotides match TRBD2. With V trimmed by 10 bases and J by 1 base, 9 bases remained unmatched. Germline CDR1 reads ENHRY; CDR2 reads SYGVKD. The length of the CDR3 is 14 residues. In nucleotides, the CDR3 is TGTGCCACCGGGGAAGCGGGGCCCCAAGAGACCCAGTACTTC. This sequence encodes CATGEAGPQETQYF.

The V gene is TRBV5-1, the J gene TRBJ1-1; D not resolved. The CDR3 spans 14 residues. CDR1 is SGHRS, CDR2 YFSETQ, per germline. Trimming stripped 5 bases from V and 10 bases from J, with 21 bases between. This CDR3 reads CASRPTLGGKGAFF. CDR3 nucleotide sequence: TGCGCCAGCAGGCCAACTCTGGGCGGCAAGGGAGCTTTCTTT.

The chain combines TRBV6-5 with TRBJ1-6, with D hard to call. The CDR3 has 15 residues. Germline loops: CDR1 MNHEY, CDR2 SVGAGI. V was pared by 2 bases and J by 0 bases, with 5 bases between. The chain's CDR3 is CASSYDSSYNSPLHF. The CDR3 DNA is TGTGCCAGCAGTTACGATTCCTCCTATAATTCACCCCTCCACTTT.

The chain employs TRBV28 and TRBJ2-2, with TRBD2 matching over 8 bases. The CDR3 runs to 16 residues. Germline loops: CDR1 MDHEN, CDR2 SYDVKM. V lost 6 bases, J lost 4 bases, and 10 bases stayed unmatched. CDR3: CASSPPGGPGTGELFF. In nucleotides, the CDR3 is TGTGCCAGCAGCCCCCCGGGGGGGCCCGGCACCGGGGAGCTGTTTTTT.

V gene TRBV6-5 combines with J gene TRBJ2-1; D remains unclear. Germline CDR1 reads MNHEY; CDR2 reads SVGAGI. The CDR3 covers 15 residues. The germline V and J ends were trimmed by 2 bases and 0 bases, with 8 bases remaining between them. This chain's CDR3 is CASSYRPSSYNEQFF. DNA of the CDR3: TGTGCCAGCAGTTACCGACCTAGCTCCTACAATGAGCAGTTCTTC.

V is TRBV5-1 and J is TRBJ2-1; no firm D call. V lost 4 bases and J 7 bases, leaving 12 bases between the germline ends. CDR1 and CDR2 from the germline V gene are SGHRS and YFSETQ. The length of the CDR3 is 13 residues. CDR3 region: CASSPFSENEQFF. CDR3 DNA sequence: TGCGCCAGCAGCCCCTTCTCGGAAAATGAGCAGTTCTTC.

CDR3: CASSKTGNTEAFF. In DNA form, the CDR3 reads TGCGCCAGCAGCAAGACAGGGAACACTGAAGCTTTCTTT. The chain has TRBV5-1 and TRBJ1-1; TRBD1 is a possible D gene (6 bases). V lost 4 bases to trimming and J lost 1 base, with 8 bases between them. This CDR3 comprises 13 residues. CDR1 is SGHRS, CDR2 YFSETQ, per germline.